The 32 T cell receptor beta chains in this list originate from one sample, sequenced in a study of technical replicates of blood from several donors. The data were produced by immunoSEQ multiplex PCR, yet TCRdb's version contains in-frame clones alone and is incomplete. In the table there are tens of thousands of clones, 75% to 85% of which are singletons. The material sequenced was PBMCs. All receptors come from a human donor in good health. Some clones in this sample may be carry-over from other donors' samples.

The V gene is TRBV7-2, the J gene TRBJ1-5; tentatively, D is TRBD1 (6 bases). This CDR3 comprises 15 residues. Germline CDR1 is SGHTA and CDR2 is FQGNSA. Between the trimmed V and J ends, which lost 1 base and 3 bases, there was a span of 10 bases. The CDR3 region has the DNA TGTGCCAGCAGCTTAGACCAGGGGAACAATCAGCCCCAGCATTTT. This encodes CASSLDQGNNQPQHF.

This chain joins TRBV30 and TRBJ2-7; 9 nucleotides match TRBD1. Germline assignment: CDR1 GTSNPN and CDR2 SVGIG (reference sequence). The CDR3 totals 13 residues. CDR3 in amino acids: CAQSGQGTYEQYF. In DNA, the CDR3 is TGTGCGCAGTCAGGACAGGGGACCTACGAGCAGTACTTC.

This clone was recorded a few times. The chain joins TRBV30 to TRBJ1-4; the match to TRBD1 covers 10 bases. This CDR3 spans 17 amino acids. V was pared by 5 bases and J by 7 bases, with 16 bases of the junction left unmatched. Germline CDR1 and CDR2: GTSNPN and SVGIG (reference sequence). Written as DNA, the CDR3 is TGTGCCTGGGGCAGGGGCGACAGGGGGCAAGGAAGTGAAAAACTGTTTTTT. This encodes CAWGRGDRGQGSEKLFF. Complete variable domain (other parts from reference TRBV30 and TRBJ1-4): SQTIHQWPATLVQPVGSPLSLECTVEGTSNPNLYWYRQAAGRGLQLLFYSVGIGQISSEVPQNLSASRPQDRQFILSSKKLLLSDSGFYLCAWGRGDRGQGSEKLFFGSGTQLSVL.

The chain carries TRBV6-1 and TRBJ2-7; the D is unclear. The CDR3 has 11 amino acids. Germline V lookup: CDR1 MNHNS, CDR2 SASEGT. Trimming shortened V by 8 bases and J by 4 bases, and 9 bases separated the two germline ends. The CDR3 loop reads CASDQLYEQYF. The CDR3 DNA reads TGTGCCAGCGACCAACTATACGAGCAGTACTTC.

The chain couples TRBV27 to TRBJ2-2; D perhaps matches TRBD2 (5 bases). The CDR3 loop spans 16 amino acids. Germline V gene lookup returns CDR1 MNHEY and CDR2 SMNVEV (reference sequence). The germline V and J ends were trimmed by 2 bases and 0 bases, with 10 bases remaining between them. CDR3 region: CASSLTSTTNTGELFF. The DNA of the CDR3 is TGTGCCAGCAGTTTAACTTCGACTACGAACACCGGGGAGCTGTTTTTT.

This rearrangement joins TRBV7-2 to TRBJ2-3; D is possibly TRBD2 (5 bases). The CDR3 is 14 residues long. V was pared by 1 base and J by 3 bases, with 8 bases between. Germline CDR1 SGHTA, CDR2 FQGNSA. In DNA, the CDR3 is TGTGCCAGCAGCTTAGTCCGGGGAACAGATACGCAGTATTTT. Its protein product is CASSLVRGTDTQYF.

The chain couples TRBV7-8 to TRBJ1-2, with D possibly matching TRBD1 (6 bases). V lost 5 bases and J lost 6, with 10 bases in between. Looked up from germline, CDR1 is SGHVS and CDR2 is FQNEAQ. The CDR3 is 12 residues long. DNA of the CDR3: TGTGCCAGCAGCCCAGGGGAGAATGGCTACACCTTC. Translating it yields CASSPGENGYTF.

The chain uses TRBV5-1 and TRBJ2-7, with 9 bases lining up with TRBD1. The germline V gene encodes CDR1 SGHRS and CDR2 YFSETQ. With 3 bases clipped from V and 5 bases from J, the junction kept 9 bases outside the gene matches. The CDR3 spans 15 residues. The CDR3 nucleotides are TGCGCCAGCAGCTCGTGGGGGACAGGGTTAGACGAGCAGTACTTC. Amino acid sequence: CASSSWGTGLDEQYF.

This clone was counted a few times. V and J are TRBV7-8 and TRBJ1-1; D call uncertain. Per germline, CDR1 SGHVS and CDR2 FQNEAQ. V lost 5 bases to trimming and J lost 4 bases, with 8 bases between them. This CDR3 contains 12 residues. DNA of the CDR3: TGTGCCAGCAGCAACGGGGTCACTGAAGCTTTCTTT. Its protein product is CASSNGVTEAFF.

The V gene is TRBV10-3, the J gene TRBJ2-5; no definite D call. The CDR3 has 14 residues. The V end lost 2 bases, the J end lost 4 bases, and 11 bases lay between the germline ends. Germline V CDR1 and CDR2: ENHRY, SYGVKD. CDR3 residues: CAISEALAPETQYF. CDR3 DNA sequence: TGTGCCATCAGTGAGGCCCTGGCCCCAGAGACCCAGTACTTC.

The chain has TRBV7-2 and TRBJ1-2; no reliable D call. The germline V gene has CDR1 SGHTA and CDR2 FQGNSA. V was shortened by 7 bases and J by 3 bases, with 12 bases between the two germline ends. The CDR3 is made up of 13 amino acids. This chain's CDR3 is CASTDRQDYGYTF. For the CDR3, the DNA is TGTGCCAGCACCGACCGGCAGGACTATGGCTACACCTTC.

DNA of the CDR3: TGTGCCAGCAGTCCAAACGCCCCTCTAGCGGGAGTAGTGGCTCCGGGCACCGGGGAGCTGTTTTTT. Protein product: CASSPNAPLAGVVAPGTGELFF. J is TRBJ2-2 and V is TRBV27, with 10 bases fitting TRBD2. Trimming removed 5 bases from V and 4 bases from J; junction bases left unmatched: 25. CDR1 and CDR2 (germline): MNHEY, SMNVEV (reference sequence). CDR3 size: 22 residues.

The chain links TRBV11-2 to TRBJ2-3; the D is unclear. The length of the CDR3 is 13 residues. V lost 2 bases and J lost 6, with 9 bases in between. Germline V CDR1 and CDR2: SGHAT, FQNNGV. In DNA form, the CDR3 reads TGTGCCAGCAGCTTATCAACCGCGGATACGCAGTATTTT. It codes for CASSLSTADTQYF.

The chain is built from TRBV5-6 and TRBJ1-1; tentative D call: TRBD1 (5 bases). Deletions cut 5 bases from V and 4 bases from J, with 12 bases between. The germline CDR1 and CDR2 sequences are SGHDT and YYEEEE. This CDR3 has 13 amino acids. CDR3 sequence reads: CASRPWGGTEAFF. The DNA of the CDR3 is TGTGCCAGCAGACCGTGGGGGGGCACTGAAGCTTTCTTT.

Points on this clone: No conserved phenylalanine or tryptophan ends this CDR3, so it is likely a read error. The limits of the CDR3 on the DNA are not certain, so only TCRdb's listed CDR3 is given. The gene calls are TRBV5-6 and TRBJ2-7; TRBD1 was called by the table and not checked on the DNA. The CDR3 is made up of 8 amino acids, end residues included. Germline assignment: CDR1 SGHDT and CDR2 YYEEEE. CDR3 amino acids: CASSLFNL.

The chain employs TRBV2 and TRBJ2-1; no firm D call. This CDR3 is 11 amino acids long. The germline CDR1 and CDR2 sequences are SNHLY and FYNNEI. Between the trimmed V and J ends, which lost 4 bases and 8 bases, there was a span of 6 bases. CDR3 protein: CASSATDEQFF. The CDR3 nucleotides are TGTGCCAGCAGTGCCACGGATGAGCAGTTCTTC.

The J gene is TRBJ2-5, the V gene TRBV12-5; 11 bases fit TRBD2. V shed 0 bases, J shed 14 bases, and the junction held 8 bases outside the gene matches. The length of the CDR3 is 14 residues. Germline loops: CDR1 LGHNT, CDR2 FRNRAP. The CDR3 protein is CASGLVPPSGGHYF. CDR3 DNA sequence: TGTGCTAGTGGTTTGGTACCGCCTAGCGGGGGGCACTACTTC. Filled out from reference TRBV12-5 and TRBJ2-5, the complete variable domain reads DARVTQTPRHKVTEMGQEVTMRCQPILGHNTVFWYRQTMMQGLELLAYFRNRAPLDDSGMPKDRFSAEMPDATLATLKIQPSEPRDSAVYFCASGLVPPSGGHYFGPGTRLLVL.

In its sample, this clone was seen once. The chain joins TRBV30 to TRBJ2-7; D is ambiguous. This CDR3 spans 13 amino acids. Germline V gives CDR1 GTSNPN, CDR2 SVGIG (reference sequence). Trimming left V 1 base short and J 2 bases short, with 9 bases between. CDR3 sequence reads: CAWSAGFTYEQYF. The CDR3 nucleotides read TGTGCCTGGAGTGCGGGTTTTACCTACGAGCAGTACTTC.

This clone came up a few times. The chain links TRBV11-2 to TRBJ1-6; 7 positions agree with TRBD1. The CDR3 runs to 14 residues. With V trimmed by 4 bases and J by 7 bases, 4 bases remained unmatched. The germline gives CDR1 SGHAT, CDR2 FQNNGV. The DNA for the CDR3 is TGTGCCAGCAGCTACAGGGGACGGAATTCACCCCTCCACTTT. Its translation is CASSYRGRNSPLHF.

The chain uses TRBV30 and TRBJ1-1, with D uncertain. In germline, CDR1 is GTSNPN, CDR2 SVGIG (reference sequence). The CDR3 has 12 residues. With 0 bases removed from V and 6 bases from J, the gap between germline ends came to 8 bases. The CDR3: CAWSVLFAEAFF. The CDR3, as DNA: TGTGCCTGGAGTGTACTGTTCGCTGAAGCTTTCTTT.

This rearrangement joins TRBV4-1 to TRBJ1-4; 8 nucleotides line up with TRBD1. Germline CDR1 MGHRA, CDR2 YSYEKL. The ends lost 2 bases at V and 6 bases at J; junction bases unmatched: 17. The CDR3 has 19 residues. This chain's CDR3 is CASSQPWGQVRAGHEKLFF. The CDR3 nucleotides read TGCGCCAGCAGCCAACCCTGGGGACAGGTTAGAGCGGGGCATGAAAAACTGTTTTTT.

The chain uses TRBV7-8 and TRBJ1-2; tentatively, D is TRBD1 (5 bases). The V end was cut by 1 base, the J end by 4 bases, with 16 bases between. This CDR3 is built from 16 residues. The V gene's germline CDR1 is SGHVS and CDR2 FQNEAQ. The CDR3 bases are TGTGCCAGCAGCTTAGGTCTTCCAGGGCGAGGCTATGGCTACACCTTC. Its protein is CASSLGLPGRGYGYTF.

CDR3 protein: CASSSSDLQETQYF. CDR3 DNA sequence: TGTGCCAGCAGCTCCTCGGACTTACAAGAGACCCAGTACTTC. The chain has TRBV5-4 and TRBJ2-5; a weak D match, TRBD2 (5 bases). This CDR3 contains 14 residues. Germline CDR1 is SGHNT and CDR2 is YYREEE (reference sequence). Between the trimmed V and J ends, which lost 3 bases and 2 bases, there was a span of 11 bases.

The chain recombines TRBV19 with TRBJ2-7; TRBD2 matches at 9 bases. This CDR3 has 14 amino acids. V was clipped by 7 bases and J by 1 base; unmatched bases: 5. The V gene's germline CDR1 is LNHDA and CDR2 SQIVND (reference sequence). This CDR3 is CASTRTSVSYEQYF. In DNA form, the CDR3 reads TGTGCCAGTACTAGGACTAGCGTTTCCTACGAGCAGTACTTC.

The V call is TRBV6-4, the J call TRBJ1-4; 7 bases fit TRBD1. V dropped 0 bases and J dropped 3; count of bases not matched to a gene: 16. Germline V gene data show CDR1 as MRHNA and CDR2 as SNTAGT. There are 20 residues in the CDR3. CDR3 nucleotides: TGTGCCAGCAGTGACTCTTTGTTGGTTAAACAGGGGACCTCTAATGAAAAACTGTTTTTT. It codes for CASSDSLLVKQGTSNEKLFF.

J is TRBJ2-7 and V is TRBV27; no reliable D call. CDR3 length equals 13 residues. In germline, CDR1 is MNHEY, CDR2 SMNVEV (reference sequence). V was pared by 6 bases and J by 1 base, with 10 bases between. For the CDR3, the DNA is TGTGCCAGCAGCAGAAGTCTTTCCTACGAGCAGTACTTC. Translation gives CASSRSLSYEQYF.

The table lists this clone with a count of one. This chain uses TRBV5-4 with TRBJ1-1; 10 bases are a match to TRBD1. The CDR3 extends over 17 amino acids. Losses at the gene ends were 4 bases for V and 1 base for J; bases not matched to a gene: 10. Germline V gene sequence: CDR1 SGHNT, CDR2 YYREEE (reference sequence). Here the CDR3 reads CASSGTGALFGNTEAFF. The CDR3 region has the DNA TGTGCCAGCAGCGGGACAGGGGCCCTCTTTGGGAACACTGAAGCTTTCTTT.

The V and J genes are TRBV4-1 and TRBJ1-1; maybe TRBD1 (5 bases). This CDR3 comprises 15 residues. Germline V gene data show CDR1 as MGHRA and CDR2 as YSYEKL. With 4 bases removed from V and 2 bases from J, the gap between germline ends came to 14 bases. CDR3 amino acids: CASSLTWGDNTEAFF. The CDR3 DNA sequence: TGCGCCAGCAGCCTAACTTGGGGGGATAACACTGAAGCTTTCTTT.

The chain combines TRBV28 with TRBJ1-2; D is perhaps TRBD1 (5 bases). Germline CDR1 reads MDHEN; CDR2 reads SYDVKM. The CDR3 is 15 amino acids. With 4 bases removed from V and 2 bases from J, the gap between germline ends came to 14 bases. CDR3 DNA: TGTGCCAGCAGTTCACAGGCTTCACGGAACTATGGCTACACCTTC. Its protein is CASSSQASRNYGYTF.

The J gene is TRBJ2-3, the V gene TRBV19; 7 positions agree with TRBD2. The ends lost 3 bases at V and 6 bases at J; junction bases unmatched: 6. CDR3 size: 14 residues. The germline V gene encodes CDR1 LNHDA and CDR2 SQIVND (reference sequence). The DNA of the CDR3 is TGTGCCAGTAGTATTGCCGGGAGGTGGGATACGCAGTATTTT. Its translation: CASSIAGRWDTQYF.

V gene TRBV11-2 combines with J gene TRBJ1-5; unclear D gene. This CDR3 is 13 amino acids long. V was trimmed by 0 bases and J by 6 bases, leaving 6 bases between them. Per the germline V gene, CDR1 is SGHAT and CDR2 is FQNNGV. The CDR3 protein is CASSLDGSQPQHF. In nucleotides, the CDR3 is TGTGCCAGCAGCTTAGATGGGAGTCAGCCCCAGCATTTT.

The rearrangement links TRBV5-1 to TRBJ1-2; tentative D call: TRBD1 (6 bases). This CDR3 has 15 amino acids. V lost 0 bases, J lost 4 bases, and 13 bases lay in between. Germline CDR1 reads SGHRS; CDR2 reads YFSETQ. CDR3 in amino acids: CASSLAGGGLYGYTF. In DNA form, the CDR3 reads TGCGCCAGCAGCTTGGCCGGCGGGGGGCTCTATGGCTACACCTTC. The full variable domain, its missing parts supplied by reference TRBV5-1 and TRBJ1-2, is KAGVTQTPRYLIKTRGQQVTLSCSPISGHRSVSWYQQTPGQGLQFLFEYFSETQRNKGNFPGRFSGRQFSNSRSEMNVSTLELGDSALYLCASSLAGGGLYGYTFGSGTRLTVV.